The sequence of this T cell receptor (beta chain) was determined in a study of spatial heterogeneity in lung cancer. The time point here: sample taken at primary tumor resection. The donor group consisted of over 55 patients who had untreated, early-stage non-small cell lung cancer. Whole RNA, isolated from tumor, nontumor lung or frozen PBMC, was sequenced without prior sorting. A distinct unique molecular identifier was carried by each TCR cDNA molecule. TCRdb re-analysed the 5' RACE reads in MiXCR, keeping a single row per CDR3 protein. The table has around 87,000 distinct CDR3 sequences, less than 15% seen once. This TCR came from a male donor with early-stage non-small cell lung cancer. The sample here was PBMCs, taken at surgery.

The DNA of the CDR3 is TGTGCCAGCAGTTTTGACAGGGCAAACACCGGGGAGCTGTTTTTT. This codes for CASSFDRANTGELFF. The genes are TRBV28 and TRBJ2-2; 7 bases are shared with TRBD1. The V gene's germline CDR1 is MDHEN and CDR2 SYDVKM. The CDR3 loop spans 15 amino acids. V was clipped by 3 bases and J by 2 bases; unmatched bases: 3.